This T cell receptor (beta chain) was obtained from a study of Ad26.COV2.S vaccination and SARS-CoV-2 variants. In regard to this clone: Its antigen is not known.

Produced via immunoSEQ multiplex PCR; TCRdb's table is partial and in-frame only. The sample shows some 350,000 clones, 92% of them seen only once. The V and J ends lost 4 bases and 1 base respectively, with 9 bases between them. The CDR3 totals 14 residues. Germline V CDR1 and CDR2: SNHLY, FYNNEI. Findings and limits, study-wide: Reportedly, after vaccination the spike-specific CD8+ and CD4+ T cell responses displayed substantial breadth.

Sequencing was performed on peripheral blood, taken after recovery from COVID-19. This TCR came from a human donor who had recovered from COVID-19. This rearrangement joins TRBV2 to TRBJ2-3; D may be TRBD2 (5 bases). CDR3 DNA sequence: TGTGCCAGCAGTGGACTTAGCGGCACAGATACGCAGTATTTT. Protein: CASSGLSGTDTQYF.